This TCR beta chain emerged from a study of CD8+ T cells in alopecia areata. As for the study in general: Affected scalp percentage set treated patients' severity scores.

Regarding the study as a whole: Elevated clonality characterized lesional scalp relative to normal scalp, particularly in alopecia totalis/universalis.

CDR1 and CDR2 (germline): MGHRA, YSYEKL. V was clipped by 1 base and J by 7 bases; unmatched bases: 10. This CDR3 has 17 residues. Details on this clone: Its matching antigen is unknown.

Regarding treatment: oral pan-JAK inhibitor, 5-10 mg twice daily. Sequencing relied on a cDNA template that was reverse transcribed from extracted RNA. Sequenced by immunoSEQ multiplex PCR; TCRdb stores in-frame clones only, minus some. The table lists 170,000 or so clones, roughly 61% of them singletons. The chain has TRBV4-1 and TRBJ2-1; 10 bases map to TRBD2. The source is a human donor with alopecia areata. Specimen: CD8+ T cells sorted from blood, collected at week 24, from a patient treated with tofacitinib. CDR3 DNA: TGCGCCAGCAGCCAAGTCCCACTACTAGCGGGGATTAATGAGCAGTTCTTC. Residues: CASSQVPLLAGINEQFF.